This T cell receptor beta chain appears in the sequencing data of a study of shared clonotypes between healthy human individuals. Germline V gene sequence: CDR1 SGHTA, CDR2 FQGNSA. Trimming pared 4 bases from V and 13 bases from J, leaving 13 bases between. This CDR3 contains 12 residues. General study points: Clonotypes that were shared across a handful of donors made up roughly 5% of naive CD4 clonotypes. Although depth was large, rarefaction showed that sequencing of the sorted subsets was incomplete. Naive subsets tended to show greater estimated richness than memory subsets.

This clone was detected once. Its target is unknown. Generated by immunoSEQ multiplex PCR, the TCRdb table keeps only in-frame clones and is missing some. This repertoire shows approximately 500,000 clones, 96% found once; its top ten account for 0.06%. The receptor comes from a woman in her thirties in good health. The source material was naive CD4+ T cells sorted from blood. Specified subset: CD45RA+ positively selected. The gene calls are TRBV7-2 and TRBJ1-4; a weak D match, TRBD1 (6 bases). The CDR3 protein is CASSSGTRALFF. The CDR3 DNA is TGTGCCAGCAGCTCGGGGACAAGGGCACTGTTTTTT.